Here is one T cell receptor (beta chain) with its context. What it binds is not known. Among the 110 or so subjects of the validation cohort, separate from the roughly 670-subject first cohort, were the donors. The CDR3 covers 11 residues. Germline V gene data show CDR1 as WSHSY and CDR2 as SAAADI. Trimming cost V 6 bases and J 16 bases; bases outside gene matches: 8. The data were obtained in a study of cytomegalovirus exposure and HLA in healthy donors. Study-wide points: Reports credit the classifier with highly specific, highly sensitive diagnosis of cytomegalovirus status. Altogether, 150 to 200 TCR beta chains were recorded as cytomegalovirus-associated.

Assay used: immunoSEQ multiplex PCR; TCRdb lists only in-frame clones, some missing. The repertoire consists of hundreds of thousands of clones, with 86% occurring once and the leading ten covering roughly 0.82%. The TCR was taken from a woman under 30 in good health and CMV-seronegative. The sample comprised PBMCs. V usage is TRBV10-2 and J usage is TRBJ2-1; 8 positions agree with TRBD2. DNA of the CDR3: TGCGCCAGCAGAGAGAGCGGGAGCGTTTTCTTC. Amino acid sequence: CASRESGSVFF.